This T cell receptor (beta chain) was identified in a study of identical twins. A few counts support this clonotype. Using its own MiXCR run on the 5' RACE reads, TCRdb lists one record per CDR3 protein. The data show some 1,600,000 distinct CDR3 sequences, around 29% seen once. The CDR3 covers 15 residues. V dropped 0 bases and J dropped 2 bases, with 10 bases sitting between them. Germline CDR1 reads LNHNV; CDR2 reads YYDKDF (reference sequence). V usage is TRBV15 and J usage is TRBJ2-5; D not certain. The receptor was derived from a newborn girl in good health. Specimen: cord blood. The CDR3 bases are TGTGCCACCAGCAGAGATCCGTCGGTTCAAGAGACCCAGTACTTC. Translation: CATSRDPSVQETQYF.